Shown below are 8 T cell receptor beta chains from a single sample sequenced in a study of cytomegalovirus exposure and HLA in healthy donors. Here immunoSEQ multiplex PCR was the method, and the copy in TCRdb shows in-frame clones only, minus some. This table has about 130,000 clones, 94% appearing once. The specimen sequenced was PBMCs. Every receptor here comes from a woman aged 18 to 35 in good health and CMV-seronegative.

Notes on this clone: Other nucleotide sequences in the sample specify the same CDR3. This chain links TRBV7-9 with TRBJ2-7, with D possibly matching TRBD2 (6 bases). V was cut by 0 bases and J by 3 bases, with 6 bases left in between. From germline, CDR1 is SEHNR and CDR2 FQNEAQ (reference sequence). The CDR3 is made up of 13 amino acids. DNA for the CDR3: TGTGCCAGCAGCTTAGCCGGGAGCTACGAGCAGTACTTC. It translates to CASSLAGSYEQYF. Filled out from reference TRBV7-9 and TRBJ2-7, the complete variable domain reads DTGVSQNPRHKITKRGQNVTFRCDPISEHNRLYWYRQTLGQGPEFLTYFQNEAQLEKSRLLSDRFSAERPKGSFSTLEIQRTEQGDSAMYLCASSLAGSYEQYFGPGTRLTVT.

The V and J genes are TRBV4-1 and TRBJ2-1; 8 nucleotides match TRBD1. With V trimmed by 2 bases and J by 1 base, 4 bases remained unmatched. The V gene's germline CDR1 is MGHRA and CDR2 YSYEKL. The CDR3 consists of 16 residues. CDR3 sequence: CASSQLTGVSYNEQFF. The DNA of the CDR3 is TGCGCCAGCAGCCAACTGACAGGGGTTTCCTACAATGAGCAGTTCTTC.

In this sample, this clone turned up once. The gene calls are TRBV6-5 and TRBJ1-1, with D possibly TRBD1 on 5 matching bases. Germline V CDR1 and CDR2: MNHEY, SVGAGI. Trimming removed 0 bases at V and 0 bases at J, with 8 bases between. There are 15 residues in the CDR3. CDR3 in amino acids: CASSYSGGMNTEAFF. CDR3 DNA: TGTGCCAGCAGTTACTCCGGGGGGATGAACACTGAAGCTTTCTTT.

The chain links TRBV18 to TRBJ1-2; possibly TRBD1 for D (6 bases). Trimming removed 6 bases at V and 8 bases at J, with 16 bases between. In germline, CDR1 is KGHSH, CDR2 LQKENI. This CDR3 region has 13 residues. The DNA of the CDR3 is TGTGCCAGCTCGCGCACAGGGTCCCTCGGCTACACCTTC. It codes for CASSRTGSLGYTF.

The V gene is TRBV18, the J gene TRBJ2-1; 8 bases fit TRBD1. This CDR3 comprises 15 residues. J gave up 4 bases and V 3 bases, and 5 bases lay outside the gene matches. Germline V CDR1 and CDR2: KGHSH, LQKENI. This CDR3 reads CASSPMTGAYNEQFF. DNA of the CDR3: TGTGCCAGCTCACCGATGACAGGGGCGTACAATGAGCAGTTCTTC.

This chain joins TRBV7-6 and TRBJ1-1; no definite D call. This CDR3 is 15 amino acids long. V was cut by 2 bases and J by 0 bases, with 10 bases left in between. Germline V gene data show CDR1 as SGHVS and CDR2 as FNYEAQ. CDR3 region: CASSLFSDMNTEAFF. In nucleotides, the CDR3 is TGTGCCAGCAGCTTATTTTCAGACATGAACACTGAAGCTTTCTTT.

The rearrangement joins TRBV7-9 to TRBJ2-2, with 7 bases that match TRBD1. The junction had 9 bases not matched to a gene; V was cut back by 4 bases and J by 4 bases. The CDR3 has 16 amino acids. Germline assignment: CDR1 SEHNR and CDR2 FQNEAQ (reference sequence). The CDR3 here is CASSSPTGRVTGELFF. CDR3 DNA sequence: TGTGCCAGCAGCTCGCCGACAGGGCGAGTCACCGGGGAGCTGTTTTTT.

The chain has TRBV30 and TRBJ1-5; D remains ambiguous. The germline gives CDR1 GTSNPN, CDR2 SVGIG (reference sequence). This CDR3 has 16 amino acids. Trimming shortened V by 0 bases and J by 2 bases, and 14 bases separated the two germline ends. CDR3 bases: TGTGCCTGGAGTGTCTACGGTGTCGGAGGCAATCAGCCCCAGCATTTT. Translating gives CAWSVYGVGGNQPQHF. The full variable domain, its missing parts supplied by reference TRBV30 and TRBJ1-5, is SQTIHQWPATLVQPVGSPLSLECTVEGTSNPNLYWYRQAAGRGLQLLFYSVGIGQISSEVPQNLSASRPQDRQFILSSKKLLLSDSGFYLCAWSVYGVGGNQPQHFGDGTRLSIL.